The T cell receptor (beta chain) described here comes from a study of T cell clones after liver transplantation. Germline V gene sequence: CDR1 MNHNS, CDR2 SASEGT. With 6 bases removed from V and 4 bases from J, the gap between germline ends came to 12 bases. This CDR3 region has 13 residues. Produced via immunoSEQ multiplex PCR; TCRdb's table is partial and in-frame only. The profile shows 85,000 to 130,000 clones, 75% to 85% of them singletons. Sample: CD4+ T cells from blood, taken before liver transplant. The clonotype comes from a human donor who received a liver transplant. J is TRBJ1-1 and V is TRBV6-1; D is unclear. In DNA form, the CDR3 reads TGTGCCAGCAGGTCCGGGTTCAGCACTGAAGCTTTCTTT. Amino acids: CASRSGFSTEAFF.